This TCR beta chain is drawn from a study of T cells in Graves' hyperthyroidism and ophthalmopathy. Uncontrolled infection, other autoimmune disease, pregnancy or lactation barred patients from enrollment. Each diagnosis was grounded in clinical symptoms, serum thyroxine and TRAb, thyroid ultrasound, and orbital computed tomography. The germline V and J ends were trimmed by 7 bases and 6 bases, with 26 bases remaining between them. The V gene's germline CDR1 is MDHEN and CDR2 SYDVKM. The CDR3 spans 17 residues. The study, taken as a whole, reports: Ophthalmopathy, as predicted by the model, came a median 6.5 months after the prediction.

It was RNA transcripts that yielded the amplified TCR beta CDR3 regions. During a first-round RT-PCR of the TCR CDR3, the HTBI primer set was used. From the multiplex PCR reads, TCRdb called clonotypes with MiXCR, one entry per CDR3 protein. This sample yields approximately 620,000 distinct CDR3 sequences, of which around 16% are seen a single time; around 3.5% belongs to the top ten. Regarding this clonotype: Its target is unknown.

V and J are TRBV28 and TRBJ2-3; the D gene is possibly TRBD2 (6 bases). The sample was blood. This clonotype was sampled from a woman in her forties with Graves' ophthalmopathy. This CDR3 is CASNVEEPGLRLDTQYF. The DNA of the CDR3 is TGTGCCAGCAATGTTGAGGAGCCGGGACTCAGGTTGGATACGCAGTATTTT.